This T cell receptor beta chain was identified during a study of cytomegalovirus exposure and HLA in healthy donors. The V end lost 0 bases, the J end lost 5 bases, and 17 bases lay between the germline ends. Per the germline V gene, CDR1 is SGHRS and CDR2 is YFSETQ. The CDR3 has 16 residues. The data were produced by immunoSEQ multiplex PCR, yet TCRdb's version contains in-frame clones alone and is incomplete. Of about 160,000 clones listed, about 86% are singletons. This clonotype was sampled from a woman under 30 in good health and CMV-seronegative. The chain employs TRBV5-1 and TRBJ2-5; TRBD2 is a possible D gene (6 bases). The sample taken for sequencing was PBMCs. The CDR3: CASSLDGLISRETQYF. Here the CDR3 DNA reads TGCGCCAGCAGCTTGGACGGACTAATCTCCCGGGAGACCCAGTACTTC.